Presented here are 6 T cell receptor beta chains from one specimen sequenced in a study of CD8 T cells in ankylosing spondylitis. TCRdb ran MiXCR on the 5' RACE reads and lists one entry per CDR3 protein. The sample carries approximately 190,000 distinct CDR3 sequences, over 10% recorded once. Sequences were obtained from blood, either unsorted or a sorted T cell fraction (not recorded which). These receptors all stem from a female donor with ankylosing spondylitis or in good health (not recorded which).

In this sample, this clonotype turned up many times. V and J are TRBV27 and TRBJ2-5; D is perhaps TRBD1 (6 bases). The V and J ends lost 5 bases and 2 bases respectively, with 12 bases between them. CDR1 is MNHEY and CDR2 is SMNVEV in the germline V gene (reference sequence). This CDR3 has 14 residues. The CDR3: CASSPLTGQETQYF. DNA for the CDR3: TGTGCCAGCAGTCCATTGACAGGACAAGAGACCCAGTACTTC.

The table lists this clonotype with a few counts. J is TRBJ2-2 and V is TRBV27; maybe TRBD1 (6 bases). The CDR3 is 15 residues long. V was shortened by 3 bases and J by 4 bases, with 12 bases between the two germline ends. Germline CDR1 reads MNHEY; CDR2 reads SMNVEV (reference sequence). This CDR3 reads CASSLAGGPTGELFF. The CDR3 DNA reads TGTGCCAGCAGTTTGGCTGGGGGCCCCACCGGGGAGCTGTTTTTT.

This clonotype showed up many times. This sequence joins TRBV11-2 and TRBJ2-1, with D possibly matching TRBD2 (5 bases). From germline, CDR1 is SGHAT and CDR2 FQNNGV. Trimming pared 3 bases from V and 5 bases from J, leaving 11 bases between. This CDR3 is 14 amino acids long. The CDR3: CASSFYGIHNEQFF. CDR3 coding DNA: TGTGCCAGCAGCTTCTACGGGATCCACAATGAGCAGTTCTTC.

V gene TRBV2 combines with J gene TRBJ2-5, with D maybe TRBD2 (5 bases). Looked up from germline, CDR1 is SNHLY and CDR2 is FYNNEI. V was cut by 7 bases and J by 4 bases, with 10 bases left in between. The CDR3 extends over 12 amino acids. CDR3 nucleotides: TGTGCCAGCACCCTAGCAGCAGAGACCCAGTACTTC. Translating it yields CASTLAAETQYF. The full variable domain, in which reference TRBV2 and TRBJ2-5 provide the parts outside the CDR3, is EPEVTQTPSHQVTQMGQEVILRCVPISNHLYFYWYRQILGQKVEFLVSFYNNEISEKSEIFDDQFSVERPDGSNFTLKIRSTKLEDSAMYFCASTLAAETQYFGPGTRLLVL.

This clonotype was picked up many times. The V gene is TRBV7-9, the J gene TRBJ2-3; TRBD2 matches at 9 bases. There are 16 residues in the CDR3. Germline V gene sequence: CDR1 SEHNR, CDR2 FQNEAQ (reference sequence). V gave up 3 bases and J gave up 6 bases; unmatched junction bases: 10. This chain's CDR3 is CASSFRRAGGGDTQYF. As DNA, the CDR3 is TGTGCCAGCAGCTTTAGGCGAGCGGGAGGTGGTGATACGCAGTATTTT.

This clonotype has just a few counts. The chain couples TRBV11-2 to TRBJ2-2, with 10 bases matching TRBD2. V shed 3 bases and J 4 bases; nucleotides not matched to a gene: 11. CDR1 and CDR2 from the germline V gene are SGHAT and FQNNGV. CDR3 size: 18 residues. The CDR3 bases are TGTGCCAGCAGCTTTGGGGGGCCGGGACTAGCGACCACCGGGGAGCTGTTTTTT. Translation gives CASSFGGPGLATTGELFF.